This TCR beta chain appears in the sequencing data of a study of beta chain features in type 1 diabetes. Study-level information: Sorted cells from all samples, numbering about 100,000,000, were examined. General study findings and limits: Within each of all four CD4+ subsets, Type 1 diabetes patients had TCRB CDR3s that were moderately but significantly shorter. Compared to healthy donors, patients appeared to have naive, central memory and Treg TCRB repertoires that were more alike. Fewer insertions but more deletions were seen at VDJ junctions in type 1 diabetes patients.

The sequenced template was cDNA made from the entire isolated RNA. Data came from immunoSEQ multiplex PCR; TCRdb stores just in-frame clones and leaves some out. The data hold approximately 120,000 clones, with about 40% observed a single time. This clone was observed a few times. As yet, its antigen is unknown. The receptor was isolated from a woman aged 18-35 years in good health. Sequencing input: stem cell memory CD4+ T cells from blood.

This chain's CDR3 is CASSSPRTGSYYEQYF. In DNA, the CDR3 is TGTGCCAGCAGTTCCCCGCGGACGGGATCCTACTACGAGCAGTACTTC. This chain joins TRBV27 and TRBJ2-7; TRBD2 is a possible D gene (5 bases). CDR1 is MNHEY, CDR2 SMNVEV, per germline (reference sequence). Trimming removed 4 bases at V and 3 bases at J, with 19 bases between. The length of the CDR3 is 16 residues.